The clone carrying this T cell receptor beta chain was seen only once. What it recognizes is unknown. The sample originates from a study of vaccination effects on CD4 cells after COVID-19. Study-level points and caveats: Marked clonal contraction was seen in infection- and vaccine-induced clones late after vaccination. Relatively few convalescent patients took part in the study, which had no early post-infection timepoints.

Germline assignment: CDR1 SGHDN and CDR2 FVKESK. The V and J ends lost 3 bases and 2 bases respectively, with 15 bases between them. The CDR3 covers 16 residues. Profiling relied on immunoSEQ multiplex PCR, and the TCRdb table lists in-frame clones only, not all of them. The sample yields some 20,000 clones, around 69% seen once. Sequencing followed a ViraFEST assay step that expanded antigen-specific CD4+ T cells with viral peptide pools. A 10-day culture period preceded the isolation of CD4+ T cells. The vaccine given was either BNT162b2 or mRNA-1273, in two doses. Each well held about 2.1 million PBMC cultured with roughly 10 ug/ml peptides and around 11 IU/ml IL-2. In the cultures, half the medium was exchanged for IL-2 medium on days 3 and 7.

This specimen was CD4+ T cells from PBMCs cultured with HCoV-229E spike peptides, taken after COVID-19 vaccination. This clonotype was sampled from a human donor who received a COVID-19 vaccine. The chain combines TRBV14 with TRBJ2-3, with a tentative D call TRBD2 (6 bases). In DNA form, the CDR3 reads TGTGCCAGCAGCCAGGTGGGGCGGGGCCTCACAGATACGCAGTATTTT. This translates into CASSQVGRGLTDTQYF.